This T cell receptor beta chain was recovered during a study of B cell selection in AIRE deficiency. Here immunoSEQ multiplex PCR was the method, and the copy in TCRdb shows in-frame clones only, minus some. The sample has 20,000 to 30,000 clones, roughly 97% seen once. Trimming left V 6 bases short and J 1 base short, with 30 bases between. CDR1 and CDR2 from the germline V gene are SGHRS and YFSETQ. The CDR3 has 20 amino acids. The sorted conventional CD4 T cells were gated as CD4+CD127+. Unrelated healthy donors provided the controls. This clone has just one count. Sequencing used CD4+CD127+ conventional T cells sorted from PBMCs. The V call is TRBV5-1, the J call TRBJ2-3; tentative D call: TRBD2 (6 bases). This receptor was obtained from a human donor in good health. CDR3 nucleotide sequence: TGCGCCAGCAAGGGGATGAGGCCCGCGCGGGGAGCACCTCGCACAGATACGCAGTATTTT. This codes for CASKGMRPARGAPRTDTQYF.